This T cell receptor beta chain comes out of a study of shared clonotypes between healthy human individuals (TCRdb year 2020). Notes on the research overall: The cohort included a few men and two women between 18 and 49 years of age. Libraries were prepared and TCR repertoires were sequenced by different laboratories using diverse techniques, in order to increase sequencing depth and limit assay-specific biases. Per donor, three plates each were used for CD4 naive and CD4 memory, two for CD8 naive, and one for CD8 memory. Blood TCR repertoires of 5 or 6 healthy adults were deeply sequenced to estimate repertoire size and the extent of clonotype sharing between individuals. Between about 0.8 and 8.9 billion PBMCs per donor were obtained by leukapheresis.

Using the deep immunoSEQ assay, TCR CDR3 regions were amplified from genomic DNA by multiplex PCR. For each cell subset, the extracted genomic DNA was distributed evenly across all wells of several immunoSEQ 96-well plates, and each plate served as one replicate. Each replicate PCR for sorted subsets received approximately 200 ng genomic DNA, equal to roughly 33,000 T cell genomes. Purified libraries were quantified with a Qubit 3.0 fluorometer, sized on a Bioanalyzer 2100, and re-quantified with the KAPA Library Quantification kit. A separate single-read 150-cycle Illumina NextSeq 550 flow cell was used to sequence each immunoSEQ 96-well plate. As for the original processing: The immunoSEQ output contained only junctional sequences without quality scores, so filtering could not match that applied to full-length reads. Sequences were annotated with PyIR, a Python wrapper for IgBLAST v1.9, and V/J genes and CDR3 were assigned using IMGT germline references. Reads were removed for weak V/J assignments (E-value above 1e-6), missing CDR3, stop codons, out-of-frame junctions, or ambiguous translated residues. V3J clonotypes were defined by identical inferred V gene, J gene, and CDR3 amino acid sequence. The percentage overlap between two repertoires was calculated by dividing the number of shared unique clonotypes by the size of the smaller repertoire. Richness of each repertoire was evaluated using RTK rarefaction, the Chao1 estimator, and Recon v2.1 estimates of unobserved clonotypes. For all TCRbeta clonotypes obtained by the gDNA method from a few donors, generation probabilities were computed with OLGA. TCRdb holds this immuneACCESS table with in-frame rearrangements only. Some clones are missing; in checked studies, unresolved V genes explain under half, and the rest has no known cause. The DNA was the basis for D and trimming; V, J and clone size are from that table. The sample table shows roughly 410,000 clones, and about 97% are seen once. The ten largest account for 0.25% to 0.35% of the sample.

Here is what the overall study found, with its caveats: Across several donors, roughly 5% of naive CD4, approximately 4% of naive CD8, about 2.3% of memory CD4, and 0.4% to 0.45% of memory CD8 clonotypes were shared. Even with the large sequencing depth, rarefaction of the sorted-subset datasets indicated that sequencing was incomplete. Estimated clonotype richness was generally larger for naive than for memory subsets. Because the study included only a small number of donors, the genetic and exposure-history diversity represented was limited. Sampling was restricted to blood, and TCR repertoires in tissues likely differ from the TCR repertoires found in blood. Pairwise subsampling indicated that sequencing depth was expected to affect the degree of clonotype sharing among donors. Clonotypes shared by all four sorted-subset donors showed higher generation probabilities than non-shared clonotypes.

Deletion took 2 bases off V and 1 base off J, with a span of 3 bases between the germline ends. The germline V gene (reference sequence) yields DFQATT for CDR1 and SNEGSKA for CDR2. Inclusive of the bounding cysteine and phenylalanine, the CDR3 is 11 residues long. Solely the CDR3 DNA is kept, with 33 bases framed from the first base. The donors were healthy, HIV-negative adults with no recently reported acute infections or vaccinations. Every donor was a Caucasian adult living in Nashville, Tennessee, USA. The CD8 memory samples were a combination of magnetically selected CD45RO+ cells and CCR7-negative CD45RA+ effector memory (TemRA) cells. After blood collection by leukapheresis, PBMCs were isolated using Ficoll-Histopaque density gradient centrifugation and then cryopreserved in the vapor phase of liquid nitrogen. Analytical flow cytometry was used to check the purity and quantity of every magnetically sorted T cell population. From each sorted fraction, genomic DNA was isolated and quantified by UV absorbance on a Nanodrop 2000c.

With regard to this clone: The target of this receptor is not known. Base quality data are lacking; no much larger clone is found one base away. Other DNA sequences in the sample encode the same CDR3.

The source is a man under 40 in good health. The V and J genes are TRBV20-1 and TRBJ2-7; the D gene cannot be resolved reliably. Sequenced sample: memory CD8+ T cells sorted from blood. This specimen's cell subset or site label, per the study, means: CD45RO+ cells pooled with CCR7-negative TemRA cells. The nucleotides read TGCAGTGCTAGACCGTCCTACGAGCAGTACTTC. This is translated as CSARPSYEQYF.